The T cell receptor beta chain under discussion was sequenced for a study of blood T cell repertoires in COVID-19. On the study more broadly: There were acute and convalescent COVID-19 samples, and they came from the United States, Italy and Spain.

In the original analysis: For nucleated cells, counts were estimated from reference gene primer amplification. This table comes from immunoSEQ multiplex PCR, and its TCRdb copy is limited to in-frame clones, with some not included. The V and J calls and clone size were taken over from that table, and D and trimming were inferred from the DNA. The sample yields over 200,000 clones, about 91% seen once. CDR3 size: 14 residues. Germline assignment: CDR1 LNHDA and CDR2 SQIVND (reference sequence). V was clipped by 5 bases and J by 6 bases, with 17 bases between them. Individuals aged roughly 18 to 90 years were recruited from about two dozen US areas.

Sequenced material: PBMCs or T cells enriched from blood (not recorded which). The receptor was derived from a woman in her forties with acute COVID-19. The J gene is TRBJ2-7, the V gene TRBV19, with a possible D match to TRBD1 (5 bases). CDR3 nucleotide sequence: TGTGCCAGTAGTGTCGGCCAGGGCATATTCGAGCAGTACTTC. It yields the protein CASSVGQGIFEQYF.